One TCR beta chain is described in this entry. Its antigen target is currently unknown. Per-nucleotide qualities are absent, and no much larger clonotype sits a single base away. These data are taken from a study of beta chain features in type 1 diabetes (dated by TCRdb to 2016 to 2018). The study in broad terms: Patients and healthy donors did not differ in mean age, gender distribution, total cell number or subset yield. A total of roughly 98,000,000 sorted cells were examined across all samples, and RNA yield correlated strongly with the number of cells per subset. In the study, recently diagnosed type 1 diabetes patients and matched healthy donors were compared on the TCRB repertoires of their sorted circulating CD4+ T cell subsets. Whereas all 28 donors provided naive and central memory subsets, regulatory and stem cell-like memory subsets were isolated from just 8 patients and roughly 8 healthy donors. The paper's findings and limits, for the study overall: Shorter templates might be favored by PCR, yet because patient and control samples were amplified and corrected together, any such skew would affect both groups equally. HLA sub-analyses involved small numbers of individuals, so any influence of HLA type on TCRB rearrangement remained unresolved. Because cDNA was sequenced instead of genomic DNA, activated cells with high expression could be over-represented, although the groups did not differ in activation or CD3 levels. The naive, central memory and regulatory TCRB repertoires appeared to resemble one another more closely among patients than among healthy donors. Type 1 diabetes patients showed a moderate but significant shortening of TCRB CDR3 length in all four CD4+ subsets. At VDJ recombination sites, type 1 diabetes patients had fewer insertions and more deleted nucleotides, which implies abnormalities in thymic rearrangement.

Each donor gave one peripheral blood draw, approximately 110 mL on average, collected into heparinised tubes. A BD FACSAria II and a panel including CD45RO, CCR7, CD25, CD127, CD95 and CD27 were used to sort naive, central memory, regulatory and stem cell-like memory CD4+ T cells. A purity above 98% was achieved for all sorted populations. PBMCs were separated immediately by Lymphoprep density gradient centrifugation and were stained directly, without being cultured. To minimize batch effects, samples were stained and sorted in pairs, one healthy donor with one patient per experiment. CDR1 and CDR2 are read off the germline V gene as SGHVS and FQNEAQ. Trimming at the junction amounts to 5 bases on V and 0 bases on J, and the germline ends lie 13 bases apart. The CDR3 runs 15 residues from the cysteine to the phenylalanine. Only the CDR3 DNA stays, 45 bases, in frame from base 1. The High Capacity cDNA Reverse Transcription Kit was used to reverse transcribe all of the isolated RNA, meaning that expressed TCRB transcripts were what got sequenced. Deep immunoSEQ sequencing was applied to naive, central memory and regulatory T cell samples, giving an average of around 4 million total reads per sample. Sorted cells were lysed in RLT buffer, and RNA was extracted using DNase-treated RNeasy Micro or Mini kits according to cell number. To prevent cross-contamination, each cell subset was processed individually, whereas patient and healthy donor samples were processed jointly. TCRB sequences were amplified from cDNA with the immunoSEQ multiplex PCR, producing 87-bp fragments spanning the CDR3 region. Sequencing of the amplicons was performed on the Illumina HiSeq platform. Turning to the authors' computational methods: Synthetic template baselines were used to correct PCR bias computationally, reads within Hamming distance 2 were collapsed together, and singletons that could not be merged were discarded. By aligning reads against IMGT, V, D and J genes, CDR3 length, and insertions or deletions at six rearrangement sites were assigned. Clonotype counts were normalized to sorted cell number within each subset before computing true diversity and Gini coefficients with the tcR R package. The overlap coefficient, calculated on TCRB nucleotide sequences, was used to quantify repertoire sharing. As a proxy for the pre-selection repertoire, out-of-frame TCRB sequences from naive cells were analyzed. TCRdb took this table from immuneACCESS and kept in-frame rearrangements with V and J called. Such tables lack part of the clones; where checked against another copy, unresolved V genes explain under half of the gap, and the rest is unexplained. V, J and clone size reflect that table, while D and trimming were determined from the DNA. The sample yields around 340,000 clones; about 20% were counted once. Under 0.05% of the sample is held by the ten biggest clonotypes.

The receptor chain draws on TRBV7-8 and TRBJ1-1, with no D gene named confidently. Source material: naive CD4+ T cells from blood. The meaning of the sample's cell subset or site label: true naive CD4+ T cells. The receptor was isolated from a woman aged 18-35 years in good health. The CDR3 sequence is CASSPRAGVNTEAFF. The sequenced DNA is TGTGCCAGCAGCCCCCGTGCGGGAGTGAACACTGAAGCTTTCTTT.